The T cell receptor (beta chain) under discussion was sequenced for a study of patients and donors after allogeneic stem cell transplantation (dated by TCRdb to the early 2020s). Here V drops 0 bases and J drops 10 bases, and the junction holds 6 bases not matched to any gene. Taken from the germline V gene, the CDR1 and CDR2 loops are SGHRS and YFSETQ. The CDR3 holds 13 amino acids from the cysteine to the phenylalanine. Just CDR3 DNA is preserved here, 39 bases in frame from base 1. About this clonotype: It lacks a known antigen. Per-nucleotide qualities are absent, and no much larger clonotype sits a single base away.

Receptors were amplified or captured by RT-PCR. Sequencing used a NextSeq 550. TCRdb cleaned the public reads at Q25 with fastp, built clones with MiXCR and kept in-frame beta chains. Duplicate CDR3 protein sequences are folded into a single record with the most common DNA and genes. The sample data list approximately 250,000 distinct CDR3 sequences, and 14% of these were observed just once. Clones ranked in the top ten supply around a tenth of the sample. The sequenced material came from blood, either unsorted or a sorted T cell fraction (not recorded which). The receptor was isolated from a human donor who was either an allogeneic HSCT recipient or a stem cell or donor lymphocyte infusion donor (not recorded which). It is not recorded whose cells these are; they may come from a transplant donor. The chain was built from TRBV5-1 and TRBJ1-2; 7 bases in the junction line up with TRBD1. The nucleotide sequence reads TGCGCCAGCAGCTTGGAGGTGACAGGGTCCTACACCTTC. Its translation reads: CASSLEVTGSYTF.